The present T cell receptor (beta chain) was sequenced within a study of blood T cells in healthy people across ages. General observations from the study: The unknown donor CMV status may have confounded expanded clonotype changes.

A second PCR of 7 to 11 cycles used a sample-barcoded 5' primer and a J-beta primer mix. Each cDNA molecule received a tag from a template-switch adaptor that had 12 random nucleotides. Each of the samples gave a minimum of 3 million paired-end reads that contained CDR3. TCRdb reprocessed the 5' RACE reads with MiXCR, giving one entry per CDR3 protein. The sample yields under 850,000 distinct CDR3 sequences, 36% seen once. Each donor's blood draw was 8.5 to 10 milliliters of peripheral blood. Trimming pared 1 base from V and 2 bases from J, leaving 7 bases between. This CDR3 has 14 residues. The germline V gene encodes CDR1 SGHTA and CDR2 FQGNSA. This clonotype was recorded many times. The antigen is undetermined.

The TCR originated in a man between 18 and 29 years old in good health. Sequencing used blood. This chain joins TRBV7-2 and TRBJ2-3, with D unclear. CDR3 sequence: CASSLEGFTDTQYF. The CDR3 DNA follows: TGTGCCAGCAGCTTAGAGGGATTCACAGATACGCAGTATTTT.